The present TCR beta chain was sequenced within a study of cytotoxic CD8 clonotypes in ibrutinib-treated CLL. Whole-study context: Investigators reported 25 or so partial and 2 complete responses; after median around 6 years, roughly 15 patients remained remitted and 12 progressed. Among the samples, the mean was about 260,000 productive templates and 85,000 to 100,000 productive rearrangements.

The data were produced by immunoSEQ multiplex PCR, yet TCRdb's version contains in-frame clones alone and is incomplete. The sample has fewer than 150,000 clones; roughly 84% are singletons. Study observations and caveats: Clonality rose at ibrutinib response and fell back toward baseline at progression.

A note on this clone: What it recognizes is unknown.

The CDR3 runs 16 residues. CDR1 and CDR2 from the germline V gene are SEHNR and FQNEAQ (reference sequence). V shed 6 bases and J shed 3 bases, with 18 bases lying between them. The material sequenced was PBMCs, taken after 24 months of ibrutinib treatment. This sequence was found in a human donor with chronic lymphocytic leukemia. The V gene is TRBV7-9, the J gene TRBJ2-1; D perhaps matches TRBD1 (5 bases). The CDR3 region has the DNA TGTGCCAGCAGTCCCCTCTCAGGGCCCCACTACAATGAGCAGTTCTTC. It specifies CASSPLSGPHYNEQFF.